This T cell receptor (beta chain) was obtained from a study of cytomegalovirus exposure and HLA in healthy donors. This CDR3 spans 17 amino acids. The V and J ends lost 5 bases and 5 bases, in that order; junction bases with no gene match: 13. Germline V gives CDR1 SEHNR, CDR2 FQNEAQ (reference sequence). The PCR employed 60 Vbeta primers together with 13 Jbeta primers. Only in-frame clones appear in the TCRdb table, and some are missing; sequencing was by immunoSEQ multiplex PCR. In total, the table holds tens of thousands of clones. A word on this clone: Its target is not known.

Notes on the study in general: CMV serostatus was the sole immune exposure information available. A later analysis linked a missense DCLRE1C variant to TCR beta V- and J-gene trimming. A later analysis, which compared TCR beta chains of equal frequency, found the HLA-associated ones more clonally expanded. Follow-up analysis found HLA locus-dependent TCR association rates, highest for DRB1 and lowest for HLA-C.

The chain recombines TRBV7-9 with TRBJ1-5; 9 positions match TRBD1. The sequenced sample was PBMCs. This receptor was taken from a middle-aged man in good health and CMV-seronegative. This CDR3 reads CASSTMDRGGVDQPQHF. In nucleotides, the CDR3 is TGTGCCAGCAGCACAATGGACAGGGGAGGGGTAGATCAGCCCCAGCATTTT. Full variable domain (missing parts from reference TRBV7-9 and TRBJ1-5): DTGVSQNPRHKITKRGQNVTFRCDPISEHNRLYWYRQTLGQGPEFLTYFQNEAQLEKSRLLSDRFSAERPKGSFSTLEIQRTEQGDSAMYLCASSTMDRGGVDQPQHFGDGTRLSIL.